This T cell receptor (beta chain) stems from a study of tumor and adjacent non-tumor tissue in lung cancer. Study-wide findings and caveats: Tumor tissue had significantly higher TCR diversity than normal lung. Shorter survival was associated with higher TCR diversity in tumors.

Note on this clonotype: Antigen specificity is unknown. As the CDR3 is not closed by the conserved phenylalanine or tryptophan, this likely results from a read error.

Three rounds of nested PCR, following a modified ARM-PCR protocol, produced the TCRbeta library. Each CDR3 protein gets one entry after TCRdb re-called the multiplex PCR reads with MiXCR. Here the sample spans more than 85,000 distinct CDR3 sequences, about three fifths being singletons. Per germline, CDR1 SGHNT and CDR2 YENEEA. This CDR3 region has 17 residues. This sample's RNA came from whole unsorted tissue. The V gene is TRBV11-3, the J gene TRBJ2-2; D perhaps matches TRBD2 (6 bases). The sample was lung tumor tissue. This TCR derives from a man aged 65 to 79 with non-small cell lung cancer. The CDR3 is CASSIGVGGPKTGELFL. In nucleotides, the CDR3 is TGTGCCAGCAGCATAGGAGTGGGAGGACCGAAAACCGGGGAGCTGTTTTTA.